This TCR beta chain was sequenced during a study of control samples from healthy donors and cancer patients (dated by TCRdb to between 2020 and 2021). Comments on this clone: No cognate antigen has been identified for it. No quality values exist for individual bases; no much larger clone is one base distant.

Libraries were made using the immunoSEQ multiplex PCR assay. The table comes from immuneACCESS by way of TCRdb, which keeps in-frame sequences with V and J called. Part of the clones is missing from these tables; in studies checked, under half for an unresolved V gene and the rest for unknown reasons. The sample records over 110,000 clones, approximately 91% of which are singletons. The top ten constitute approximately 9% of the sample. The CDR3 covers 14 residues, taking in both the cysteine and the phenylalanine. Of the read, only the CDR3 DNA is kept; its 42 bases are in frame from base 1. The junction shows trimming of 5 bases on V and 3 bases on J, plus 13 bases between the germline ends. The germline V gene sets CDR1 to MDHEN and CDR2 to SYDVKM.

Material: blood. The chain links TRBV28 with TRBJ1-2; the D gene is perhaps TRBD1, on 5 matching bases. The receptor was derived from a woman aged 25 to 39 in good health. The sequenced DNA is TGTGCCAGCAGTCTCGGGGCGGCGGACTATGGCTACACCTTC. The resulting protein is CASSLGAADYGYTF.